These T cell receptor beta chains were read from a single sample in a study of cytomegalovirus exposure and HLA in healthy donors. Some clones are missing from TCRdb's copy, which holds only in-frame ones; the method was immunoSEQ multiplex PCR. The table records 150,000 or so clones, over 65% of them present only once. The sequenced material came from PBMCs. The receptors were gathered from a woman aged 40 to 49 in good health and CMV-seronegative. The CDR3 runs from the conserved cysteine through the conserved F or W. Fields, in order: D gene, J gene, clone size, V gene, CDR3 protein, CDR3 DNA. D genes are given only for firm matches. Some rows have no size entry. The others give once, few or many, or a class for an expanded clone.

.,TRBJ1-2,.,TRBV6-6,CASSPGEYGYTF,TGTGCCAGCAGCCCCGGGGAGTATGGCTACACCTTC
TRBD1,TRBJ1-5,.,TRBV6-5,CASKRDRGDQPQHF,TGTGCCAGCAAAAGGGACAGGGGGGATCAGCCCCAGCATTTT
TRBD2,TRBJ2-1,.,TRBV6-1,CASSATPQGGDHNEQFF,TGTGCCAGCAGTGCTACGCCGCAGGGAGGGGACCACAATGAGCAGTTCTTC
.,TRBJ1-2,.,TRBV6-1,CASSEADSSWQYGYTF,TGTGCCAGCAGTGAAGCGGACAGCTCCTGGCAATACGGCTACACCTTC
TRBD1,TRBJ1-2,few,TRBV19,CASSRDSLYGYTF,TGTGCCAGTAGTCGGGACAGCCTCTATGGCTACACCTTC
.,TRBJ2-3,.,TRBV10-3,CAISDRGDSSTDTQYF,TGTGCCATCAGTGATAGAGGAGACTCTAGCACAGATACGCAGTATTTT
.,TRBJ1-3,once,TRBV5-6,CASSSFNTIYF,TGTGCCAGCAGCTCGTTTAACACCATATATTTT
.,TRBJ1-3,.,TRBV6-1,CASTLPQGQDTIYF,TGTGCCAGCACCCTACCTCAGGGCCAGGACACCATATATTTT
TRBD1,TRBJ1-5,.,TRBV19,CASSLYRGSNQPQHF,TGTGCCAGTAGCCTTTACAGGGGTAGCAATCAGCCCCAGCATTTT
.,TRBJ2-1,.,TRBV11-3,CASSPMGFPYNEQFF,TGTGCCAGCAGCCCGATGGGCTTCCCCTACAATGAGCAGTTCTTC
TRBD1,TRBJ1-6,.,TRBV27,CASSLGGGNSPLHF,TGTGCCAGCAGCTTAGGAGGGGGCAATTCACCCCTCCACTTT
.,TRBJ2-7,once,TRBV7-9,CASSLGSGWEQYF,TGTGCCAGCAGCTTAGGTTCAGGCTGGGAGCAGTACTTC
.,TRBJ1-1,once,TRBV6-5,CASLPGGMNTEAFF,TGTGCCAGCTTACCGGGGGGCATGAACACTGAAGCTTTCTTT
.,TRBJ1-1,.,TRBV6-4,CASSEQGGSTEAFF,TGTGCCAGCAGTGAACAGGGTGGGAGCACTGAAGCTTTCTTT
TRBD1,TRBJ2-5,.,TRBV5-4,CASSLATDRVRETQYF,TGTGCCAGCAGCTTGGCCACAGACAGGGTTCGAGAGACCCAGTACTTC
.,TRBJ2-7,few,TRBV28,CASSYTRQGYEQYF,TGTGCCAGCAGTTATACCCGACAAGGTTACGAGCAGTACTTC
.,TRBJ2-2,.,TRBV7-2,CARRSRTNTGELFF,TGTGCCAGACGGAGTCGTACCAACACCGGGGAGCTGTTTTTT
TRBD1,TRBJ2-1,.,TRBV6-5,CASSSWDRVLF,TGTGCCAGCAGTTCCTGGGACAGGGTACTCTTC
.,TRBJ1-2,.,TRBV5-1,CASSLAGGGYTF,TGCGCCAGCAGCTTGGCCGGCGGTGGCTACACCTTC
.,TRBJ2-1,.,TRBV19,CASNGGGGSNEQFF,TGTGCCAGTAACGGGGGAGGCGGTTCGAATGAGCAGTTCTTC
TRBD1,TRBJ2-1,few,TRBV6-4,CASSDSTGGYNEQFF,TGTGCCAGCAGTGACTCGACAGGGGGCTACAATGAGCAGTTCTTC
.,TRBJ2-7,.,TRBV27,CASTPTWTSYEQYF,TGTGCCAGCACCCCTACGTGGACATCATACGAGCAGTACTTC